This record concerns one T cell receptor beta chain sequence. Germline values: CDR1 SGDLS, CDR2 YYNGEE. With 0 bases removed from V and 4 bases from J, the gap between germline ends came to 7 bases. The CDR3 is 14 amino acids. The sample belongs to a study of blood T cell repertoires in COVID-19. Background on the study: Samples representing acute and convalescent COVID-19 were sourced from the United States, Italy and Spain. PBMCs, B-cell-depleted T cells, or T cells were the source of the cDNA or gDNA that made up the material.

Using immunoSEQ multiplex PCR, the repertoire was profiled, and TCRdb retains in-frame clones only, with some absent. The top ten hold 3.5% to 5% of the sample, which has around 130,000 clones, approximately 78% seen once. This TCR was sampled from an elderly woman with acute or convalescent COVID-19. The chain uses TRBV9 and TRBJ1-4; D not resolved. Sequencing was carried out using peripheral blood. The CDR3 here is CASSVDGRNEKLFF. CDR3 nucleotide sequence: TGTGCCAGCAGCGTAGATGGGCGTAATGAAAAACTGTTTTTT.